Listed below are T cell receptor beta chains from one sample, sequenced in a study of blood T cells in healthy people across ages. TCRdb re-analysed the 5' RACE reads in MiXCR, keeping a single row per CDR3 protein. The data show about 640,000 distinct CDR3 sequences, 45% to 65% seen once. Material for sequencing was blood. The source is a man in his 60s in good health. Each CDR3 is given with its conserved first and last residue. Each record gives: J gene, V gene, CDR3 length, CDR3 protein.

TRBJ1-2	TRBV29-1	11	CSAARGYGYTF
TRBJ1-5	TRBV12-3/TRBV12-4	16	CASSLSGQGSDQPQHF
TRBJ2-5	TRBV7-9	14	CASSSHEGAETQYF
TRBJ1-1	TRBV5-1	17	CASSLYGSGGENTEAFF
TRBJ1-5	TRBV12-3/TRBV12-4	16	CASSPSGGRSNQPQHF
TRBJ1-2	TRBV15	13	CATSRDSYYGYTF
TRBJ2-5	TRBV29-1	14	CSVEGGGQGSGSYF
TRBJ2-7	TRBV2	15	CASKVSGANSYEQYF
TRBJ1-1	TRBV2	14	CASVSTGRNTEAFF
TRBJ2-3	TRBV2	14	CASSNQLAGYTQYF